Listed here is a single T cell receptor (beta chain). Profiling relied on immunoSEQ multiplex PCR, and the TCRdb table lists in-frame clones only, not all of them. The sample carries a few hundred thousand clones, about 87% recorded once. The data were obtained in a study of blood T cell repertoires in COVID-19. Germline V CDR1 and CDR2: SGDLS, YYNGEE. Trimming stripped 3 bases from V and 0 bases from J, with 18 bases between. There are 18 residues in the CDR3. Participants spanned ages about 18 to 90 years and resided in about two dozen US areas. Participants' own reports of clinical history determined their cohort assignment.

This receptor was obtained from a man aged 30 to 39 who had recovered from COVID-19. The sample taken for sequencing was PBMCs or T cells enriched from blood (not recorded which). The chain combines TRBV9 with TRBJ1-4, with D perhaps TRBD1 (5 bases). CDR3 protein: CASSGNLGGATTNEKLFF. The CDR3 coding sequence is TGTGCCAGCAGCGGGAACTTAGGAGGGGCAACAACTAATGAAAAACTGTTTTTT.